This TCR beta chain comes out of a study of T cells after yellow fever vaccination. General observations from the study: Only a minor proportion of clonotypes was detected across both CD4 and CD8 compartments. Booster sampling recovered most clones from primary vaccination (approximately 97% CD4, approximately 90% CD8). The secondary response was weaker but peaked faster, day 5 versus 15.

5'RACE template switching added a universal primer site and UMIs to TCR cDNA. MiXCR was run by TCRdb on the 5' RACE reads, yielding one entry per CDR3 protein. The table includes about 360,000 distinct CDR3 sequences, 6.2% detected once. The CDR3 loop spans 12 amino acids. The V gene's germline CDR1 is DFQATT and CDR2 SNEGSKA (reference sequence). V lost 0 bases to trimming and J lost 4 bases, with 6 bases between them. In regard to this clonotype: Antigen specificity is unknown.

The receptor comes from a man younger than 45 who received the YFV17D yellow fever vaccine. Material: PBMCs, obtained 5 days after the yellow fever booster vaccination. The rearrangement links TRBV20-1 to TRBJ2-5; no definite D call. The CDR3 coding sequence is TGCAGTGCTAGAGACAGGCGAGAGACCCAGTACTTC. Its protein product is CSARDRRETQYF.